Sequencing of this T cell receptor beta chain was carried out in a study of naive and memory T cell subsets. The study's findings and limits: Potentially, T cell activation and differentiation skew this RNA-based measurement.

V lost 4 bases to trimming and J lost 5 bases, with 14 bases between them. The CDR3 is made up of 15 amino acids. Germline V gene sequence: CDR1 MNHEY, CDR2 SVGEGT. Amplification of ligated cDNA took four PCR rounds with SP2 and nested alpha and beta constant primers. Reverse transcription of blood and skin TCR RNA was primed at alpha and beta constant regions. TCRdb called the 5' RACE reads again in MiXCR, with one record for every CDR3 protein. Of over 50,000 distinct CDR3 sequences in the sample, under 10% were seen once. An oligonucleotide containing a UMI was ligated to the 3' end of TCR cDNA. RNA was extracted from under 3 ml of whole blood of healthy adults. Cells were not sorted; total RNA input targeted 1 to 1000 ng. This clonotype showed up just a few times. Its specificity is not known.

This sequence originates from a female donor in good health. The gene calls are TRBV6-2 or TRBV6-3 and TRBJ1-4; perhaps TRBD1 as D (6 bases). The chain's CDR3 is CASSSWTDANEKLFF. The CDR3 DNA follows: TGTGCCAGCAGTTCGTGGACAGACGCCAATGAAAAACTGTTTTTT.